Listed below are T cell receptor beta chains from one sample, sequenced in a study of T cells after yellow fever vaccination. TCRdb re-analysed the 5' RACE reads in MiXCR, keeping a single row per CDR3 protein. Here the sample spans 100,000 to 150,000 distinct CDR3 sequences, around 9.8% being singletons. Specimen: CD8+ T cells sorted from PBMCs, collected on the day of the yellow fever booster vaccination. The receptors here all came from a man aged 18 to 29 who received the YFV17D yellow fever vaccine. Each CDR3 is given with its conserved first and last residue. A D gene is named only where the DNA matches it firmly. Clone size appears in some rows only: once, few, many, or a class for an expanded clone.

J | D | length | size | V | CDR3 | DNA
TRBJ2-3 | TRBD2 | 18 | many | TRBV4-2 | CASSQGYILAGTTDTQYF | TGTGCCAGCAGCCAAGGATATATCCTAGCGGGGACCACAGATACGCAGTATTTT
TRBJ1-2 | - | 17 | - | TRBV4-3 | CASSQDPGRADGYGYTF | TGCGCCAGCAGCCAAGATCCGGGCAGGGCCGATGGGTATGGCTACACCTTC
TRBJ2-7 | - | 14 | many | TRBV10-3 | CAISESPSPYEQYF | TGTGCCATCAGTGAGTCTCCCAGCCCTTACGAGCAGTACTTC
TRBJ2-7 | - | 13 | - | TRBV5-4 | CASSFYGSGEQYF | TGTGCCAGCAGCTTTTACGGCTCGGGCGAGCAGTACTTC
TRBJ2-3 | - | 15 | - | TRBV4-1 | CASRDTTSSTDTQYF | TGCGCCAGCAGGGATACCACTTCTAGCACAGATACGCAGTATTTT
TRBJ2-3 | TRBD2 | 16 | once | TRBV5-6 | CASSILAGASTDTQYF | TGTGCCAGCAGCATACTAGCGGGGGCTAGCACAGATACGCAGTATTTT
TRBJ1-6 | - | 14 | many | TRBV7-3 | CASSLTSGNSPLHF | TGTGCCAGCAGCTTAACGTCGGGTAATTCACCCCTCCACTTT
TRBJ2-7 | - | 15 | - | TRBV11-2 | CASSLIGESSYEQYF | TGTGCCAGCAGCTTAATTGGGGAGAGCTCCTACGAGCAGTACTTC
TRBJ2-2 | - | 17 | - | TRBV4-3 | CASSRIPAASNTGELFF | TGCGCCAGCAGCCGAATCCCGGCTGCTTCGAACACCGGGGAGCTGTTTTTT
TRBJ1-5 | - | 14 | few | TRBV20-1 | CSAQTQGLGQPQHF | TGCAGTGCCCAGACCCAGGGGTTAGGTCAGCCCCAGCATTTT
TRBJ1-1 | TRBD1 | 17 | - | TRBV7-2 | CASSLANYRDRVAEAFF | TGTGCCAGCAGCTTAGCGAACTACCGGGACAGGGTAGCTGAAGCTTTCTTT
TRBJ2-2 | TRBD2 | 16 | few | TRBV6-2/TRBV6-3 | CASSQGLAGITGELFF | TGTGCCAGCAGTCAGGGACTAGCGGGGATCACCGGGGAGCTGTTTTTT
TRBJ2-4 | - | 15 | - | TRBV4-1 | CASSPVGGAKNIQYF | TGCGCCAGCAGCCCCGTAGGAGGGGCCAAAAACATTCAGTACTTC
TRBJ1-1 | TRBD1 | 15 | - | TRBV9 | CASTPRDRLNTEAFF | TGTGCCAGCACCCCGAGGGACAGACTGAACACTGAAGCTTTCTTT
TRBJ2-2 | TRBD1 | 16 | few | TRBV12-3/TRBV12-4 | CASSFWAGGKVGELFF | TGTGCCAGCAGTTTTTGGGCAGGGGGAAAGGTCGGGGAGCTGTTTTTT
TRBJ2-5 | - | 12 | - | TRBV6-2/TRBV6-3 | CASSYRVKTQYF | TGTGCCAGCAGTTACAGGGTGAAGACCCAGTACTTC
TRBJ1-4 | - | 14 | many | TRBV4-1 | CASSQAGGGEKLFF | TGCGCCAGCAGCCAAGCTGGGGGCGGTGAAAAACTGTTTTTT
TRBJ2-1 | - | 15 | - | TRBV7-9 | CASSLGQGNLDEQFF | TGTGCCAGCAGCTTGGGTCAGGGGAACTTGGATGAGCAGTTCTTC
TRBJ2-5 | - | 16 | many | TRBV6-2/TRBV6-3 | CASSPLERDPLETQYF | TGTGCCAGCAGTCCCCTGGAACGGGACCCACTGGAGACCCAGTACTTC
TRBJ1-4 | - | 15 | - | TRBV4-1 | CASSQDQSANEKLFF | TGCGCCAGCAGCCAAGACCAGTCTGCTAATGAAAAACTGTTTTTT
TRBJ2-1 | - | 13 | - | TRBV13 | CASSPPQGREQFF | TGTGCCAGCAGCCCCCCCCAGGGTCGAGAGCAGTTCTTC
TRBJ2-5 | - | 14 | few | TRBV29-1 | CSVSARGREETQYF | TGCAGCGTTTCGGCGCGGGGGCGAGAGGAGACCCAGTACTTC
TRBJ2-4 | TRBD2 | 13 | - | TRBV2 | CASTELGGGAWYF | TGTGCCAGCACGGAACTGGGCGGGGGGGCTTGGTACTTC
TRBJ1-1 | - | 15 | few | TRBV12-3/TRBV12-4 | CASSPGGGGSTEAFF | TGTGCCAGCAGTCCCGGGGGGGGGGGTAGCACTGAAGCTTTCTTT
TRBJ2-4 | TRBD1 | 17 | many | TRBV5-1 | CASSLMQGAGAKNIQYF | TGCGCCAGCAGCTTGATGCAGGGGGCGGGGGCCAAAAACATTCAGTACTTC
TRBJ2-2 | - | 19 | - | TRBV19 | CASSMRSAGTYLGAGELFF | TGTGCCAGTAGTATGAGATCGGCGGGGACTTATCTGGGTGCCGGGGAGCTGTTTTTT
TRBJ1-5 | - | 14 | few | TRBV12-3/TRBV12-4 | CASRSRGDYQPQHF | TGTGCCAGCCGAAGCAGGGGCGATTATCAGCCCCAGCATTTT
TRBJ1-1 | - | 14 | few | TRBV5-5 | CASSRNRVGTEAFF | TGTGCCAGCAGCCGCAACAGGGTAGGCACTGAAGCTTTCTTT
TRBJ2-5 | - | 15 | - | TRBV28 | CASNTSPGFQETQYF | TGTGCCAGCAATACCTCTCCGGGCTTCCAAGAGACCCAGTACTTC
TRBJ2-7 | - | 14 | once | TRBV5-1 | CASSLDTTPYEQYF | TGCGCCAGCAGCTTGGACACTACCCCCTACGAGCAGTACTTC
TRBJ2-2 | - | 14 | few | TRBV7-2 | CASSLGWNTGELFF | TGTGCCAGCAGCTTAGGTTGGAACACCGGGGAGCTGTTTTTT